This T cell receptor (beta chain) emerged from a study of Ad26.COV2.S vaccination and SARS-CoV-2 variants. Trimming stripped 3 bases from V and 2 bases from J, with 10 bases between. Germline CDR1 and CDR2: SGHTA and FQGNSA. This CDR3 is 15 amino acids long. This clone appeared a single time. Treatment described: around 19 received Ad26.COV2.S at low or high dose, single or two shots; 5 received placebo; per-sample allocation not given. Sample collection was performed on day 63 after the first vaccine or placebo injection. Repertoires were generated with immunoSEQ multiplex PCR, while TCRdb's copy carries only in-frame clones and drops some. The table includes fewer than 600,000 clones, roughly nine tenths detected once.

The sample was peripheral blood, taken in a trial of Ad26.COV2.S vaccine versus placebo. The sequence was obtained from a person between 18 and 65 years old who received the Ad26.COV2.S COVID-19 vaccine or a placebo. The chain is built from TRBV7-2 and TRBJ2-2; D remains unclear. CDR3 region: CASSFSLLNTGELFF. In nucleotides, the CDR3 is TGTGCCAGCAGCTTCTCCCTACTAAACACCGGGGAGCTGTTTTTT.